A single sample gave rise to the 27 T cell receptor beta chains below, sequenced in a study of blood T cell repertoires in COVID-19. The protocol was immunoSEQ multiplex PCR, while the TCRdb copy is restricted to in-frame clones and leaves out a portion. The top ten clones hold approximately 5% of a sample with some 130,000 clones, 80% to 85% of them seen once. Sequencing used PBMCs or T cells enriched from blood (not recorded which). The receptors here all came from a man aged 35 to 55 with acute COVID-19.

The J gene is TRBJ2-1, the V gene TRBV27; a weak D match, TRBD2 (5 bases). The CDR3 consists of 16 residues. V lost 0 bases and J 8 bases, leaving 17 bases between the germline ends. The germline gives CDR1 MNHEY, CDR2 SMNVEV (reference sequence). The CDR3 sequence is CASSLSKNVVSDEQFF. The CDR3 nucleotides are TGTGCCAGCAGTTTATCGAAGAATGTTGTTAGCGATGAGCAGTTCTTC.

This clone was counted a few times. This rearrangement joins TRBV7-6 to TRBJ2-7, with D possibly being TRBD2 (6 bases). The CDR3 has 15 residues. Germline-derived CDR1 and CDR2 are SGHVS and FNYEAQ. The V end was cut by 0 bases, the J end by 2 bases, with 11 bases between. The CDR3 here is CASSLARESPYEQYF. DNA for the CDR3: TGTGCCAGCAGCTTAGCCCGGGAGTCCCCCTACGAGCAGTACTTC.

V is TRBV27 and J is TRBJ2-6; no clear D. Germline V gene lookup returns CDR1 MNHEY and CDR2 SMNVEV (reference sequence). The CDR3 runs to 16 residues. V lost 3 bases to trimming and J lost 0 bases, with 9 bases between them. CDR3 in amino acids: CASSLGWASGANVLTF. CDR3 in DNA: TGTGCCAGCAGTTTGGGTTGGGCCTCTGGGGCCAACGTCCTGACTTTC. The full variable domain, rest sourced from reference TRBV27 and TRBJ2-6, is EAQVTQNPRYLITVTGKKLTVTCSQNMNHEYMSWYRQDPGLGLRQIYYSMNVEVTDKGDVPEGYKVSRKEKRNFPLILESPSPNQTSLYFCASSLGWASGANVLTFGAGSRLTVL.

This clone was counted a few times. This sequence joins TRBV5-8 and TRBJ1-5, with D perhaps TRBD1 (5 bases). The V gene's germline CDR1 is SGHTS and CDR2 YDEGEE. The CDR3 consists of 15 residues. The V end lost 4 bases, the J end lost 6 bases, and 17 bases lay between the germline ends. The CDR3 protein is CASSRGRGEVQPQHF. The CDR3 DNA sequence: TGTGCCAGCAGCCGAGGTCGGGGGGAAGTTCAGCCCCAGCATTTT.

The J gene is TRBJ2-7, the V gene TRBV15; D is unclear. V was trimmed by 0 bases and J by 5 bases, leaving 8 bases between them. Germline V gene sequence: CDR1 LNHNV, CDR2 YYDKDF (reference sequence). CDR3 size: 13 residues. In DNA, the CDR3 is TGTGCCACCAGCAGAGATCTTTCGGACGAGCAGTACTTC. Amino acid sequence: CATSRDLSDEQYF.

The V and J genes are TRBV18 and TRBJ1-2, with D perhaps TRBD1 (5 bases). CDR3 length equals 13 residues. With 3 bases removed from V and 3 bases from J, the gap between germline ends came to 8 bases. Germline CDR1 is KGHSH and CDR2 is LQKENI. For the CDR3, the DNA is TGTGCCAGCTCACCGTCGGGGGACTATGGCTACACCTTC. It is translated as CASSPSGDYGYTF. Full variable domain (missing parts from reference TRBV18 and TRBJ1-2): NAGVMQNPRHLVRRRGQEARLRCSPMKGHSHVYWYRQLPEEGLKFMVYLQKENIIDESGMPKERFSAEFPKEGPSILRIQQVVRGDSAAYFCASSPSGDYGYTFGSGTRLTVV.

V gene TRBV28 combines with J gene TRBJ2-7; 7 nucleotides match TRBD1. The CDR3 spans 13 residues. The junction had 6 bases not matched to a gene; V was cut back by 4 bases and J by 6 bases. Germline-derived CDR1 and CDR2 are MDHEN and SYDVKM. CDR3 nucleotide sequence: TGTGCCAGCAGTTCGACAGGGTTAGCCGAGCAGTACTTC. Amino acid sequence: CASSSTGLAEQYF.

The chain couples TRBV2 to TRBJ2-7; D remains ambiguous. Germline V gene lookup returns CDR1 SNHLY and CDR2 FYNNEI. This CDR3 has 14 residues. Deletions cut 1 base from V and 1 base from J, with 8 bases between. DNA of the CDR3: TGTGCCAGCAGTGAAGGCGGCAGATCCTACGAGCAGTACTTC. Its translation: CASSEGGRSYEQYF.

J is TRBJ1-5 and V is TRBV10-3; TRBD1 aligns across 10 bases. The CDR3 is 16 amino acids. CDR1 and CDR2 (germline): ENHRY, SYGVKD. Trimming at V came to 3 bases and at J to 4 bases, leaving 6 bases not matched to a gene. CDR3 region: CAISDRGQGGNQPQHF. DNA of the CDR3: TGTGCCATCAGTGATAGAGGACAGGGGGGGAATCAGCCCCAGCATTTT.

The chain joins TRBV4-3 to TRBJ2-7, with D possibly being TRBD2 (6 bases). CDR3 length: 17 residues. V dropped 0 bases and J dropped 2 bases, with 17 bases sitting between them. Germline lookup yields CDR1 LGHNA and CDR2 YSLEER. CDR3 loop: CASSQDTGTSPPYEQYF. CDR3 coding DNA: TGCGCCAGCAGCCAAGATACCGGGACTTCCCCTCCCTACGAGCAGTACTTC.

The chain joins TRBV4-3 to TRBJ1-2; a weak D match, TRBD1 (6 bases). This CDR3 has 15 amino acids. Germline CDR1 is LGHNA and CDR2 is YSLEER. V lost 3 bases, J lost 4 bases, and 15 bases lay in between. As DNA, the CDR3 is TGCGCCAGCAGCCACTCGGACAGTCCCGCCTATGGCTACACCTTC. This codes for CASSHSDSPAYGYTF.

This chain links TRBV5-1 with TRBJ1-6, with 8 bases aligning to TRBD1. This CDR3 spans 15 amino acids. V dropped 4 bases and J dropped 8; count of bases not matched to a gene: 8. The V gene's germline CDR1 is SGHRS and CDR2 YFSETQ. The CDR3 sequence: CASSPQQGEDSPLHF. CDR3 in DNA: TGCGCCAGCAGCCCGCAACAGGGGGAGGATTCACCCCTCCACTTT.

The chain employs TRBV24-1 and TRBJ2-3, with D possibly TRBD1 on 6 matching bases. Germline lookup yields CDR1 KGHDR and CDR2 SFDVKD. V dropped 9 bases and J dropped 0 bases, with 9 bases sitting between them. The CDR3 is 13 amino acids. The CDR3 region is CATSGQSTDTQYF. Here the CDR3 DNA reads TGTGCCACCTCCGGACAGAGCACAGATACGCAGTATTTT.

This chain connects TRBV5-1 to TRBJ2-5; D possibly corresponds to TRBD1 (6 bases). V was clipped by 2 bases and J by 5 bases, with 16 bases between them. The CDR3 has 15 amino acids. Germline V gives CDR1 SGHRS, CDR2 YFSETQ. The CDR3 sequence: CASSFRQGKDETQYF. CDR3 sequence (DNA): TGCGCCAGCAGCTTTCGGCAGGGGAAGGACGAGACCCAGTACTTC.

The chain joins TRBV5-1 to TRBJ2-7; 7 nucleotides agree with TRBD1. Unmatched junction bases numbered 2, after V lost 2 bases and J lost 6 bases. The CDR3 sequence is 12 residues long. Per the germline V gene, CDR1 is SGHRS and CDR2 is YFSETQ. The CDR3 region is CASSFSGGEQYF. Here the CDR3 DNA reads TGCGCCAGCAGCTTCTCAGGGGGCGAGCAGTACTTC.

The chain couples TRBV6-4 to TRBJ2-5; TRBD1 agrees at 7 bases. CDR3 size: 15 residues. The V and J ends lost 3 bases and 5 bases, in that order; junction bases with no gene match: 9. Per the germline V gene, CDR1 is MRHNA and CDR2 is SNTAGT. For the CDR3, the DNA is TGTGCCAGCAGTGAATCCCAGGGGGAATGGGAGACCCAGTACTTC. This gives the protein CASSESQGEWETQYF.

The J gene is TRBJ1-1, the V gene TRBV27; 11 bases line up with TRBD1. The ends lost 6 bases at V and 7 bases at J; junction bases unmatched: 16. CDR3 size: 17 residues. Germline loops: CDR1 MNHEY, CDR2 SMNVEV (reference sequence). CDR3 sequence reads: CASSLIGTGGPTGEAFF. The CDR3 nucleotides read TGTGCCAGCAGCCTCATAGGGACAGGGGGACCGACCGGTGAAGCTTTCTTT.

V usage is TRBV24-1 and J usage is TRBJ2-3, with TRBD2 matching over 8 bases. Germline V gives CDR1 KGHDR, CDR2 SFDVKD. CDR3 length: 17 residues. Trimming removed 3 bases from V and 0 bases from J; junction bases left unmatched: 7. The CDR3 reads CATSDPKLAVSTDTQYF. The CDR3 coding sequence is TGTGCCACCAGTGATCCCAAACTAGCGGTTAGCACAGATACGCAGTATTTT.

This clone was detected only a few times. The gene calls are TRBV10-3 and TRBJ1-5, with 10 bases aligning to TRBD1. The CDR3 covers 15 residues. V shed 4 bases, J shed 4 bases, and the junction held 4 bases outside the gene matches. Looked up from germline, CDR1 is ENHRY and CDR2 is SYGVKD. CDR3 in DNA: TGTGCCATCAGTGTCGGGACAGGGGTGAATCAGCCCCAGCATTTT. Its translation is CAISVGTGVNQPQHF.

The chain employs TRBV4-1 and TRBJ2-7; D is perhaps TRBD1 (6 bases). The V end lost 5 bases, the J end lost 3 bases, and 20 bases lay between the germline ends. CDR1 MGHRA and CDR2 YSYEKL come from the germline V gene. There are 16 residues in the CDR3. In DNA, the CDR3 is TGCGCCAGCAGCAAAGCCCCACAGGGAGTTAGCTACGAGCAGTACTTC. Translated, it gives CASSKAPQGVSYEQYF.

This chain uses TRBV5-4 with TRBJ2-1; TRBD2 aligns across 8 bases. J was trimmed by 1 base and V by 4 bases; bases with no gene match: 4. From germline, CDR1 is SGHNT and CDR2 YYREEE (reference sequence). This CDR3 is 15 amino acids long. Here the CDR3 DNA reads TGTGCCAGCAGCCACGGGGGGGGATCCTACAATGAGCAGTTCTTC. Amino acids: CASSHGGGSYNEQFF.

The rearrangement joins TRBV9 to TRBJ2-3, with D possibly TRBD1 on 5 matching bases. The CDR3 is 16 amino acids. CDR1 and CDR2 (germline): SGDLS, YYNGEE. Trimming took off 7 bases at V and 0 bases at J, with 18 bases between the two ends. The CDR3 DNA is TGTGCCAGCGGTCAGCCCCAAGGGGTCAGCACAGATACGCAGTATTTT. Translation: CASGQPQGVSTDTQYF.

This sequence joins TRBV19 and TRBJ1-4; D is ambiguous. This CDR3 contains 15 residues. V was cut by 7 bases and J by 2 bases, with 14 bases left in between. Germline V gene lookup returns CDR1 LNHDA and CDR2 SQIVND (reference sequence). CDR3 region: CASTPRQQTNEKLFF. CDR3 DNA: TGTGCCAGTACCCCTAGGCAGCAGACTAATGAAAAACTGTTTTTT.

This clone was seen only once. The chain carries TRBV19 and TRBJ2-6, with unresolved D. Germline CDR1 and CDR2: LNHDA and SQIVND (reference sequence). CDR3 size: 15 residues. Trimming shortened V by 7 bases and J by 4 bases, and 14 bases separated the two germline ends. CDR3 nucleotide sequence: TGTGCCAGTAATAAGTATACGCGAGGGGCCAACGTCCTGACTTTC. It encodes CASNKYTRGANVLTF. The full variable domain, completed using reference TRBV19 and TRBJ2-6, is DGGITQSPKYLFRKEGQNVTLSCEQNLNHDAMYWYRQDPGQGLRLIYYSQIVNDFQKGDIAEGYSVSREKKESFPLTVTSAQKNPTAFYLCASNKYTRGANVLTFGAGSRLTVL.

The V and J genes are TRBV14 and TRBJ2-1; D is ambiguous. The CDR3 loop spans 15 amino acids. CDR1 is SGHDN, CDR2 FVKESK, per germline. Trimming cost V 0 bases and J 7 bases, with 13 bases left between them. The CDR3 sequence is CASSQETERLNEQFF. CDR3 nucleotides: TGTGCCAGCAGCCAAGAGACCGAGCGTCTGAATGAGCAGTTCTTC.

This chain connects TRBV10-3 to TRBJ1-2; no clear D. Germline CDR1 reads ENHRY; CDR2 reads SYGVKD. This CDR3 has 15 amino acids. V lost 0 bases to trimming and J lost 6 bases, with 14 bases between them. The CDR3 protein is CAISESTSTGNGYTF. For the CDR3, the DNA is TGTGCCATCAGTGAGTCAACCTCTACGGGGAATGGCTACACCTTC.

The V gene is TRBV4-1, the J gene TRBJ1-3; the D gene is possibly TRBD1 (6 bases). The CDR3 loop spans 16 amino acids. The V end lost 3 bases, the J end lost 1 base, and 13 bases lay between the germline ends. Germline values: CDR1 MGHRA, CDR2 YSYEKL. The CDR3 bases are TGCGCCAGCAGCCAGATGACAGGAAGATCTGGAAACACCATATATTTT. It codes for CASSQMTGRSGNTIYF.